These 32 T cell receptor beta chains came from one sample sequenced in a study of OX40 agonist ivuxolimab in advanced cancers. The method behind the library was the immunoSEQ multiplex PCR assay. Here the immuneACCESS table is served through TCRdb, limited to in-frame sequences with V and J called. Missing clones are a known gap in these copies; in checked studies unresolved V genes cover under half, and the rest lacks a known reason. The sample records roughly 67,000 clones, roughly nine tenths of which are singletons. Clones ranked in the top ten supply 10% of the sample. The input for sequencing was CD4+ or CD8+ T cells sorted from blood, taken in a trial of the OX40 agonist ivuxolimab. Every receptor here comes from an adult with an advanced solid tumor such as melanoma, head and neck, liver or kidney cancer.

In its sample, this clone was seen a few times. The chain combines TRBV7-6 with TRBJ2-3, with 13 bases fitting TRBD2. The CDR3 extends over 19 amino acids. J gave up 2 bases and V 5 bases, and 13 bases lay outside the gene matches. The germline V gene has CDR1 SGHVS and CDR2 FNYEAQ. CDR3 amino acids: CASSLSGLAGVPPTDTQYF. In DNA form, the CDR3 reads TGTGCCAGCAGCCTAAGCGGACTAGCGGGGGTCCCCCCCACAGATACGCAGTATTTT.

The rearrangement joins TRBV11-3 to TRBJ1-1, with D hard to call. V was cut by 0 bases and J by 1 base, with 3 bases left in between. From germline, CDR1 is SGHNT and CDR2 YENEEA. There are 13 residues in the CDR3. The CDR3 nucleotides read TGTGCCAGCAGCTTAGAAAAGAACACTGAAGCTTTCTTT. The encoded protein is CASSLEKNTEAFF. Full variable domain (rest looked up from reference TRBV11-3 and TRBJ1-1): EAGVVQSPRYKIIEKKQPVAFWCNPISGHNTLYWYLQNLGQGPELLIRYENEEAVDDSQLPKDRFSAERLKGVDSTLKIQPAELGDSAVYLCASSLEKNTEAFFGQGTRLTVV.

The chain joins TRBV13 to TRBJ2-7, with 14 bases aligning to TRBD2. CDR3 length equals 19 residues. Germline CDR1 reads PRHDT; CDR2 reads FYEKMQ (reference sequence). J gave up 0 bases and V 2 bases, and 9 bases lay outside the gene matches. The CDR3: CASSLSPGLAGVSSYEQYF. The CDR3 bases are TGTGCCAGCAGCTTATCTCCGGGACTAGCGGGGGTAAGCTCCTACGAGCAGTACTTC.

The sample holds one count of this clone. The rearrangement joins TRBV5-1 to TRBJ1-2; 11 positions agree with TRBD1. The CDR3 is 15 residues long. Germline trimming cut 4 bases from V and 4 bases from J; bases unmatched to any gene: 6. The germline gives CDR1 SGHRS, CDR2 YFSETQ. CDR3 region: CASSPGQGASYGYTF. As DNA, the CDR3 is TGCGCCAGCAGCCCAGGACAGGGGGCGAGCTATGGCTACACCTTC.

The chain is built from TRBV9 and TRBJ1-6; possibly TRBD1 for D (5 bases). V was trimmed by 0 bases and J by 6 bases, leaving 13 bases between them. Germline values: CDR1 SGDLS, CDR2 YYNGEE. This CDR3 has 16 amino acids. CDR3 protein: CASSVGPGRSNSPLHF. The CDR3 bases are TGTGCCAGCAGCGTAGGGCCGGGACGGTCTAATTCACCCCTCCACTTT.

The V call is TRBV9, the J call TRBJ2-1, with TRBD2 as a possible D gene (7 bases). Germline V gives CDR1 SGDLS, CDR2 YYNGEE. This CDR3 spans 13 amino acids. V lost 7 bases and J lost 0, with 8 bases in between. CDR3 DNA sequence: TGTGCCAGCCGGGGGGCCTCCTACAATGAGCAGTTCTTC. Translated, it gives CASRGASYNEQFF.

This clone has only one observation. This sequence joins TRBV4-1 and TRBJ2-5, with no clear D. Germline V gives CDR1 MGHRA, CDR2 YSYEKL. Trimming left V 0 bases short and J 5 bases short, with 16 bases between. The CDR3 covers 16 residues. CDR3 in DNA: TGCGCCAGCAGCCAAGATTTAGTTGGTGTGAGGGAGACCCAGTACTTC. Translation: CASSQDLVGVRETQYF.

The chain's CDR3 is CSVAGQGAGEQYF. The CDR3 coding sequence is TGCAGCGTCGCGGGACAGGGGGCGGGCGAGCAGTACTTC. The chain uses TRBV29-1 and TRBJ2-7; TRBD1 aligns across 12 bases. Germline V gene data show CDR1 as SQVTM and CDR2 as ANQGSEA. The ends lost 6 bases at V and 6 bases at J; junction bases unmatched: 6. CDR3 length: 13 residues.

V gene TRBV7-3 combines with J gene TRBJ1-1, with a weak D call TRBD1 (5 bases). Germline assignment: CDR1 SGHTA and CDR2 FQGTGA. CDR3 length equals 13 residues. Trimming stripped 4 bases from V and 1 base from J, with 7 bases between. The CDR3: CASSYGGNTEAFF. CDR3 coding DNA: TGTGCCAGCAGCTATGGGGGGAACACTGAAGCTTTCTTT. The full variable domain, rest sourced from reference TRBV7-3 and TRBJ1-1, is GAGVSQTPSNKVTEKGKYVELRCDPISGHTALYWYRQSLGQGPEFLIYFQGTGAADDSGLPNDRFFAVRPEGSVSTLKIQRTERGDSAVYLCASSYGGNTEAFFGQGTRLTVV.

This chain joins TRBV28 and TRBJ1-1, with a possible D match to TRBD1 (5 bases). V gave up 3 bases and J gave up 0 bases, with 5 bases separating them. Germline assignment: CDR1 MDHEN and CDR2 SYDVKM. CDR3 length: 13 residues. The CDR3 is CASSLTVNTEAFF. In DNA form, the CDR3 reads TGTGCCAGCAGTTTGACAGTGAACACTGAAGCTTTCTTT.

The chain employs TRBV11-2 and TRBJ2-1; the match to TRBD2 covers 10 bases. CDR3 length equals 14 residues. J lost 8 bases, V lost 2 bases, and 3 bases had no gene match. Germline assignment: CDR1 SGHAT and CDR2 FQNNGV. The CDR3 DNA follows: TGTGCCAGCAGCTTACTAGCGGGGGTAGATGAGCAGTTCTTC. Its protein product is CASSLLAGVDEQFF.

The chain combines TRBV19 with TRBJ1-2; D is unclear. Trimming pared 3 bases from V and 5 bases from J, leaving 7 bases between. Germline loops: CDR1 LNHDA, CDR2 SQIVND (reference sequence). The CDR3 has 12 residues. CDR3 amino acids: CASSMVGYGYTF. The CDR3 coding sequence is TGTGCCAGTAGTATGGTGGGGTATGGCTACACCTTC.

The V gene is TRBV7-2, the J gene TRBJ1-3; 7 nucleotides line up with TRBD1. Per the germline V gene, CDR1 is SGHTA and CDR2 is FQGNSA. V was clipped by 4 bases and J by 0 bases; unmatched bases: 3. The CDR3 runs to 15 residues. The CDR3: CASSSRDSSGNTIYF. In nucleotides, the CDR3 is TGTGCCAGCAGCTCCCGGGACAGCTCTGGAAACACCATATATTTT.

V is TRBV19 and J is TRBJ2-7; 8 bases line up with TRBD2. V gave up 7 bases and J gave up 3 bases; unmatched junction bases: 5. Germline CDR1 LNHDA, CDR2 SQIVND (reference sequence). The CDR3 runs 13 residues. The CDR3 coding sequence is TGTGCCAGTACCCCGGGACTAGGCTACGAGCAGTACTTC. Its protein product is CASTPGLGYEQYF.

The rearrangement links TRBV27 to TRBJ2-1; the match to TRBD2 covers 12 bases. V was pared by 3 bases and J by 7 bases, with 10 bases of the junction left unmatched. The CDR3 runs to 17 residues. Germline CDR1 MNHEY, CDR2 SMNVEV (reference sequence). The CDR3 nucleotides read TGTGCCAGCAGTTTTCTAGCGGGGGGGCCTTCAAGGAATGAGCAGTTCTTC. It specifies CASSFLAGGPSRNEQFF.

The V gene is TRBV6-6, the J gene TRBJ1-1; D is possibly TRBD1 (6 bases). V lost 0 bases to trimming and J lost 4 bases, with 12 bases between them. This CDR3 is 15 amino acids long. CDR1 and CDR2 from the germline V gene are MNHNY and SVGAGI (reference sequence). CDR3 region: CASSYSMGAGTEAFF. CDR3 DNA: TGTGCCAGCAGTTACTCCATGGGGGCGGGCACTGAAGCTTTCTTT.

The chain couples TRBV14 to TRBJ2-1; D may be TRBD1 or TRBD2 (5 bases each). Germline CDR1 and CDR2: SGHDN and FVKESK. The CDR3 contains 16 residues. The V gene lost 4 bases and the J gene lost 4 bases, with 17 bases spanning the gap. CDR3: CASSRSRGGIYNEQFF. The DNA of the CDR3 is TGTGCCAGCAGCCGCTCGAGGGGTGGTATATACAATGAGCAGTTCTTC.

The V and J genes are TRBV6-5 and TRBJ1-2; 8 bases are shared with TRBD1. Germline V gene data show CDR1 as MNHEY and CDR2 as SVGAGI. Germline trimming cut 1 base from V and 0 bases from J; bases unmatched to any gene: 1. There are 15 residues in the CDR3. The CDR3 reads CASSYYRGTNYGYTF. As DNA, the CDR3 is TGTGCCAGCAGTTACTACAGGGGGACTAACTATGGCTACACCTTC.

The V and J genes are TRBV6-1 and TRBJ2-1, with 9 bases matching TRBD1. V was clipped by 7 bases and J by 1 base; unmatched bases: 5. The V gene's germline CDR1 is MNHNS and CDR2 SASEGT. CDR3 length: 15 amino acids. Here the CDR3 reads CASTIDRGSYNEQFF. For the CDR3, the DNA is TGTGCCAGCACGATTGACAGGGGGTCCTACAATGAGCAGTTCTTC.

DNA for the CDR3: TGTGCCTGGAGTCCGGGGGGCAGGTCCGGGGAGCTGTTTTTT. This codes for CAWSPGGRSGELFF. J is TRBJ2-2 and V is TRBV30, with D tentatively TRBD2 (7 bases). Trimming removed 2 bases from V and 6 bases from J, with 13 bases in between. The germline V gene has CDR1 GTSNPN and CDR2 SVGIG (reference sequence). There are 14 residues in the CDR3.

V and J are TRBV4-1 and TRBJ1-2, with no clear D. Trimming shortened V by 1 base and J by 3 bases, and 12 bases separated the two germline ends. The CDR3 loop spans 15 amino acids. Germline CDR1 is MGHRA and CDR2 is YSYEKL. This chain's CDR3 is CASSQVVDPDYGYTF. CDR3 nucleotides: TGCGCCAGCAGCCAAGTCGTGGATCCGGACTATGGCTACACCTTC.

The chain recombines TRBV27 with TRBJ2-7; D perhaps matches TRBD2 (6 bases). CDR1 MNHEY and CDR2 SMNVEV come from the germline V gene (reference sequence). V was clipped by 8 bases and J by 3 bases, with 11 bases between them. The CDR3 spans 12 residues. This chain's CDR3 is CASRDFRYEQYF. CDR3 in DNA: TGTGCCAGCCGGGACTTTCGCTACGAGCAGTACTTC.

The chain employs TRBV27 and TRBJ2-1; TRBD2 agrees at 9 bases. The CDR3 spans 15 residues. Germline lookup yields CDR1 MNHEY and CDR2 SMNVEV (reference sequence). J gave up 0 bases and V 8 bases, and 5 bases lay outside the gene matches. This chain's CDR3 is CASASGVSSYNEQFF. The CDR3 region has the DNA TGTGCCAGCGCTAGCGGGGTGAGCTCCTACAATGAGCAGTTCTTC.

The chain joins TRBV6-6 to TRBJ1-5, with a tentative D call TRBD1 (5 bases). The length of the CDR3 is 14 residues. In germline, CDR1 is MNHNY, CDR2 SVGAGI (reference sequence). V lost 6 bases, J lost 2 bases, and 11 bases lay in between. The CDR3 sequence is CASSPWGGNQPQHF. The CDR3 DNA is TGTGCCAGCAGCCCATGGGGGGGCAATCAGCCCCAGCATTTT.

This chain joins TRBV5-6 and TRBJ2-1; a possible D gene is TRBD2 (5 bases). This CDR3 spans 15 amino acids. The V and J ends lost 1 base and 6 bases respectively, with 14 bases between them. CDR1 and CDR2 from the germline V gene are SGHDT and YYEEEE. CDR3 region: CASSLMVVSGNEQFF. The CDR3 DNA reads TGTGCCAGCAGCTTGATGGTGGTCAGCGGCAATGAGCAGTTCTTC.

CDR3: CASSHRDGYYEQYF. The CDR3 DNA sequence: TGTGCCAGCAGCCACCGGGACGGGTACTACGAGCAGTACTTC. The chain carries TRBV27 and TRBJ2-7; D possibly uses TRBD1 or TRBD2 (5 bases each). V was shortened by 6 bases and J by 3 bases, with 15 bases between the two germline ends. The CDR3 length is 14 residues. Germline assignment: CDR1 MNHEY and CDR2 SMNVEV (reference sequence).

The table lists this clone with a few counts. This sequence joins TRBV6-4 and TRBJ2-3; D remains ambiguous. The CDR3 runs 13 residues. Trimming left V 2 bases short and J 0 bases short, with 3 bases between. Germline CDR1 MRHNA, CDR2 SNTAGT. CDR3 nucleotide sequence: TGTGCCAGCAGTGACGGTAGCACAGATACGCAGTATTTT. It encodes CASSDGSTDTQYF.

This clone was recorded once. The chain uses TRBV15 and TRBJ2-2; no clear D. This CDR3 has 15 residues. From germline, CDR1 is LNHNV and CDR2 YYDKDF (reference sequence). The V end lost 1 base, the J end lost 0 bases, and 6 bases lay between the germline ends. DNA of the CDR3: TGTGCCACCAGCAGAGGGACGGCGAACACCGGGGAGCTGTTTTTT. Encoded protein: CATSRGTANTGELFF.

The chain carries TRBV10-3 and TRBJ2-2; D might be TRBD2 (6 bases). Germline CDR1 ENHRY, CDR2 SYGVKD. Trimming removed 2 bases at V and 6 bases at J, with 10 bases between. The CDR3 consists of 14 residues. The CDR3 here is CAISEGGAPGELFF. The CDR3 DNA reads TGTGCCATCAGTGAGGGAGGGGCCCCCGGGGAGCTGTTTTTT.

This clone was detected only a few times. The chain recombines TRBV29-1 with TRBJ1-1; 9 nucleotides agree with TRBD1. The germline V gene has CDR1 SQVTM and CDR2 ANQGSEA. This CDR3 region has 13 residues. Trimming removed 6 bases from V and 0 bases from J; junction bases left unmatched: 2. The CDR3 DNA reads TGCAGCGTGACAGGGGGTTTGAACACTGAAGCTTTCTTT. Translated: CSVTGGLNTEAFF.

The V call is TRBV12-5, the J call TRBJ2-1; D is ambiguous. Germline-derived CDR1 and CDR2 are LGHNT and FRNRAP. V lost 1 base and J lost 5, with 3 bases in between. The CDR3 sequence is 12 residues long. CDR3 protein: CASGLDHNEQFF. CDR3 sequence (DNA): TGTGCTAGTGGTTTGGACCACAATGAGCAGTTCTTC. Filled out from reference TRBV12-5 and TRBJ2-1, the complete variable domain reads DARVTQTPRHKVTEMGQEVTMRCQPILGHNTVFWYRQTMMQGLELLAYFRNRAPLDDSGMPKDRFSAEMPDATLATLKIQPSEPRDSAVYFCASGLDHNEQFFGPGTRLTVL.

The chain recombines TRBV27 with TRBJ2-1, with 12 nucleotides matching TRBD2. J gave up 7 bases and V 6 bases, and 7 bases lay outside the gene matches. From germline, CDR1 is MNHEY and CDR2 SMNVEV (reference sequence). The CDR3 spans 15 residues. The CDR3 nucleotides read TGTGCCAGCAGCCCCGGGACTAGCGGGTTTAATGAGCAGTTCTTC. The encoded protein is CASSPGTSGFNEQFF.